The table lists the clone carrying this T cell receptor (beta chain) with a few counts. No antigen is known for it. The sample is drawn from a study of T-cell reconstitution after alpha-beta-depleted transplantation in children. Unique molecular identifiers were used in preparing the TCRbeta library. A single record per CDR3 protein comes from TCRdb applying MiXCR to the PCR reads. The repertoire holds 580,000 or so distinct CDR3 sequences, with about 23% as singletons. V was cut by 4 bases and J by 6 bases, with 16 bases left in between. CDR3 size: 15 residues. Study-wide results and caveats: Recipient T cells and thymic progenitors that survived gave rise to the high TCRbeta diversity observed at day 60 in some patients.

The chain joins TRBV12-3 or TRBV12-4 to TRBJ2-1, with D perhaps given as TRBD1 or TRBD2 (6 bases each). Sequencing was performed on PBMCs, mostly from graft donor cells, taken 360 days after TCRalphabeta/CD19-depleted stem cell transplant. The clonotype originates from a boy in the first two years of life who had a stem cell transplant for acute myeloid leukemia, so the T cells may come from the graft donor. The CDR3, as DNA: TGTGCCAGCAGTTGGGGGGTGGACAGTCGCAATGAGCAGTTCTTC. Residues: CASSWGVDSRNEQFF.